This T cell receptor beta chain was found in a study of blood T cells in healthy people across ages. A sample-barcoded 5' primer and a J-beta primer mix were used in a second PCR of about 7 to 12 cycles. One entry per CDR3 protein results from TCRdb running MiXCR on the 5' RACE reads. The repertoire holds hundreds of thousands of distinct CDR3 sequences, roughly 21% seen once, with roughly 3.6% in the top ten. CDR3 length: 13 amino acids. Germline CDR1 WNHNN, CDR2 SYGVQD (reference sequence). The V and J ends lost 5 bases and 3 bases respectively, with 11 bases between them. About 10 milliliters of peripheral blood were drawn from each donor into EDTA-treated tubes.

This receptor was identified in a man in his 70s in good health. The gene calls are TRBV10-1 and TRBJ2-7; D remains unclear. Sequences were obtained from blood. The CDR3 is CASSSAGRYEQYF. The CDR3 region has the DNA TGCGCCAGCAGTTCGGCAGGTCGCTACGAGCAGTACTTC.